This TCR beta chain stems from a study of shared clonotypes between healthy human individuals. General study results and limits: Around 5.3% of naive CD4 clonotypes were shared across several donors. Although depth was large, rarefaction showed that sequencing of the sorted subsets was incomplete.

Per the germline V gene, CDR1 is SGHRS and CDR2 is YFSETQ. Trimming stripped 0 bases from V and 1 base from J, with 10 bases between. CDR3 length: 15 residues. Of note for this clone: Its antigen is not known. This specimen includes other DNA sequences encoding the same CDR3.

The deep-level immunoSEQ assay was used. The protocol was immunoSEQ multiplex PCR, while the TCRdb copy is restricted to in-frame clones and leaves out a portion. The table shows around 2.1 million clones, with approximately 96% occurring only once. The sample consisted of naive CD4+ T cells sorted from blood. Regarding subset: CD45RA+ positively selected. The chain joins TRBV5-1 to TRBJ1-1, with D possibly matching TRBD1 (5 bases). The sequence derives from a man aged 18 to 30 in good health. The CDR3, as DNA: TGCGCCAGCAGCTTGGGGCAGGGATCGAACACTGAAGCTTTCTTT. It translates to CASSLGQGSNTEAFF. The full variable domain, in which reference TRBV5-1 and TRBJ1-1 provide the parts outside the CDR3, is KAGVTQTPRYLIKTRGQQVTLSCSPISGHRSVSWYQQTPGQGLQFLFEYFSETQRNKGNFPGRFSGRQFSNSRSEMNVSTLELGDSALYLCASSLGQGSNTEAFFGQGTRLTVV.